The rows below give T cell receptor beta chains drawn from one sample of a study of cytomegalovirus exposure and HLA in healthy donors. The repertoire was sequenced with immunoSEQ multiplex PCR; TCRdb's copy has only in-frame clones and lacks some. The table lists about 90,000 clones, over 65% of them singletons, with 3.9% in the top ten. The sequenced sample consisted of PBMCs. Receptors were obtained from a man in his thirties or forties in good health and CMV-seronegative. Both conserved end residues are part of each CDR3. Fields, in order: J gene, clone size, D gene, V gene, CDR3 DNA, CDR3 protein. D genes are given only for firm matches. A row's size may be missing; if present it is once, few, many or a size class.

TRBJ1-1,NA,NA,TRBV18,TGTGCCAGCTCACCAAGTATCCAGGCGAACACTGAAGCTTTCTTT,CASSPSIQANTEAFF
TRBJ1-2,NA,NA,TRBV18,TGTGCCAGCTCACCAGCGGCGAACAAAAATCTAGGCTACACCTTC,CASSPAANKNLGYTF
TRBJ1-5,NA,NA,TRBV9,TGTGCCAGCAGCCGACTTGGAACCGTCAATCAGCCCCAGCATTTT,CASSRLGTVNQPQHF
TRBJ2-7,NA,TRBD2,TRBV11-1,TGTGCCAGCAGCGTCGGGACTAGCTCCGAGCAGTACTTC,CASSVGTSSEQYF
TRBJ2-7,NA,TRBD2,TRBV5-4,TGTGCCAGCAGACTAGCGGGAGGACTCAACGAGCAGTACTTC,CASRLAGGLNEQYF
TRBJ1-5,NA,NA,TRBV4-2,TGTGCCAGCAGCCAAGACCAGGTTGGCAATCAGCCCCAGCATTTT,CASSQDQVGNQPQHF
TRBJ1-5,NA,TRBD1,TRBV4-1,TGCGCCAGCAGCCAAGAGGGGACAGGCCCCCCAAATCAGCCCCAGCATTTT,CASSQEGTGPPNQPQHF
TRBJ2-2,NA,NA,TRBV7-8,TGTGCCAGCAGCCTCCCAGCGGGTGCGATGAACACCGGGGAGCTGTTTTTT,CASSLPAGAMNTGELFF
TRBJ1-1,NA,TRBD1,TRBV6-1,TGTGCCAGCAGGACAGGGTTAGGAGGAGCTTTCTTT,CASRTGLGGAFF
TRBJ2-5,NA,NA,TRBV5-1,TGCGCCAGCAGCTTGGTTTTGGGACTCAACTCCCAGTACTTC,CASSLVLGLNSQYF
TRBJ1-5,few,NA,TRBV7-9,TGTTCCAGCAGCATACAGGACCAGCCCCAGCATTTT,CSSSIQDQPQHF
TRBJ2-7,NA,NA,TRBV4-2,TGTGCCAGCAGCCAAGCACTTCGCTACGAGCAGTACTTC,CASSQALRYEQYF
TRBJ2-3,NA,TRBD2,TRBV27,TGTGCCAGCAGTTCCCCATTGGGGCGGGAGAGAGATACGCAGTATTTT,CASSSPLGRERDTQYF
TRBJ1-2,few,TRBD1,TRBV6-1,TGTGCCAGCAGTCGACAGGGGTCGAACTATGGCTACACCTTC,CASSRQGSNYGYTF
TRBJ2-4,few,NA,TRBV5-4,TGTGCCAGCAGCCCTGAAAGCGGACCCTCAAACATTCAGTACTTC,CASSPESGPSNIQYF
TRBJ1-5,NA,TRBD1,TRBV18,TGTGCCAGCTCACCAGGCGGGACAGGGCAGGGGCAGCCCCAGCATTTT,CASSPGGTGQGQPQHF
TRBJ1-2,NA,TRBD1,TRBV7-2,TGTGCCAGCAGACGAGGCGACAGGGGGCCGGTTGGCTACACCTTC,CASRRGDRGPVGYTF
TRBJ1-4,NA,NA,TRBV19,TGTGCCAGTAGTATTGGTCAGAATGAAAAACTGTTTTTT,CASSIGQNEKLFF
TRBJ2-7,NA,NA,TRBV6-5,TGTGCCAGCAGTTATTCGGGGAGCTCCTACGAGCAGTACTTC,CASSYSGSSYEQYF
TRBJ2-1,NA,TRBD1,TRBV12-5,TGTGCTAGTGGTTTGGGACAGGGGCTGTACAATGAGCAGTTCTTC,CASGLGQGLYNEQFF
TRBJ1-6,NA,NA,TRBV7-9,TGTGCCAGCAGCCAACAGGGTAATTCCTATAATTCACCCCTCCACTTT,CASSQQGNSYNSPLHF
TRBJ1-1,NA,TRBD1,TRBV5-1,TGCGCCAGCAGCTCGCTAGACAGGGTTGGTGAAGCTTTCTTT,CASSSLDRVGEAFF
TRBJ1-4,NA,TRBD1,TRBV9,TGTGCCAGCAGCGCCCGGGACAGCGATAATGAAAAACTGTTTTTT,CASSARDSDNEKLFF
TRBJ1-2,NA,TRBD1,TRBV19,TGTGCCAGTAGTGAGGGGACAGGGGTTTACTCCACCTTC,CASSEGTGVYSTF
TRBJ2-6,NA,TRBD1,TRBV28,TGTGCCAGCAGTTTGTGGGGACAGGGATTTTCTGGGGCCAACGTCCTGACTTTC,CASSLWGQGFSGANVLTF
TRBJ2-7,NA,TRBD1,TRBV9,TGTGCCAGCAGCACGGGACAGGGATACGAGCAGTACTTC,CASSTGQGYEQYF
TRBJ2-7,NA,TRBD1,TRBV6-1,TGTGCCAGCAGTGACCGGGACAGGGGGTTATACGAGCAGTACTTC,CASSDRDRGLYEQYF
TRBJ2-7,NA,NA,TRBV27,TGTGCCAGCAGTGTCGGGGCGGGGGACAGGTCCTACGAGCAGTACTTC,CASSVGAGDRSYEQYF
TRBJ2-2,few,TRBD2,TRBV18,TGTGCCAGCTCCCTCACGACACCCGGTCTAGCGGGAATCGGGGAGCTGTTTTTT,CASSLTTPGLAGIGELFF
TRBJ2-5,NA,NA,TRBV11-3,TGTGCCAGCAGCTCTCAGAGGAGAGAGACCCAGTACTTC,CASSSQRRETQYF
TRBJ2-1,NA,NA,TRBV2,TGTGCCAGCAGGAGGGAGGGGGTCTACAATGAGCAGTTCTTC,CASRREGVYNEQFF
TRBJ1-4,NA,NA,TRBV29-1,TGCAGCGTTGAAGGGTACAGTGAAAAACTGTTTTTT,CSVEGYSEKLFF
TRBJ1-5,NA,NA,TRBV15,TGTGCCACCACAGCCACGTTGAGCGATCAGCCCCAGCATTTT,CATTATLSDQPQHF
TRBJ1-2,NA,NA,TRBV6-1,TGTGCCAGCAGTGGGGGGGGTAACTATGGCTACACCTTC,CASSGGGNYGYTF
TRBJ1-1,NA,NA,TRBV19,TGTGCCAGTAGTATCCAGAAGGGGATCTCCCCTGAAGCTTTCTTT,CASSIQKGISPEAFF
TRBJ2-1,few,TRBD2,TRBV2,TGTGCCAGCAACTTTCGGCTAGCGGGGAGCAATGAGCAGTTCTTC,CASNFRLAGSNEQFF
TRBJ1-2,NA,NA,TRBV18,TGTGCCAGCTCCCGCGGGACGGATAGAGGCGGCTACACCTTC,CASSRGTDRGGYTF
TRBJ2-2,few,TRBD2,TRBV11-2,TGTGCCAGCAGCTTTAGCGGGGGCAGTAACACCGGGGAGCTGTTTTTT,CASSFSGGSNTGELFF
TRBJ2-2,NA,TRBD2,TRBV5-1,TGCGCCAGCAGCGGCGGGGGACTAGCGGTAAACACCGGGGAGCTGTTTTTT,CASSGGGLAVNTGELFF
TRBJ1-1,few,TRBD1,TRBV6-6,TGTGCCAGCAGTTTCAACGACAGGGAATTCACTGAAGCTTTCTTT,CASSFNDREFTEAFF
TRBJ2-7,NA,NA,TRBV28,TGTGCCAGCAGTTTAAATAGGCAAGGAGGCCCCTCGGGCGAGCAGTACTTC,CASSLNRQGGPSGEQYF
TRBJ2-5,few,TRBD2,TRBV25-1,TGTGCCAGCAGTGACCTCGGACTAGCGGGAGGGCCGAGAGAGACCCAGTACTTC,CASSDLGLAGGPRETQYF
TRBJ2-2,once,TRBD1,TRBV5-1,TGCGCCAGCAGCTTAACGTGGACTGGACAGGTGAACACCGGGGAGCTGTTTTTT,CASSLTWTGQVNTGELFF
TRBJ2-7,NA,TRBD2,TRBV28,TGTGCCAGCAGACTAGCGGGAGCCTTCTCCTACGAGCAGTACTTC,CASRLAGAFSYEQYF
TRBJ1-4,NA,NA,TRBV7-8,TGTGCCAGCAGCTTAGCGGGCGGGTGGGGTGAAAAACTGTTTTTT,CASSLAGGWGEKLFF
TRBJ2-1,NA,TRBD1,TRBV11-2,TGTGCCAGCAGCTTAGATCTTGGGACAGGGGCCCACAATGAGCAGTTCTTC,CASSLDLGTGAHNEQFF
TRBJ1-5,few,TRBD1,TRBV29-1,TGCAGCGCCGCCGGGACAGGTGCCGGAGCCCAGCATTTT,CSAAGTGAGAQHF
TRBJ1-3,once,TRBD1,TRBV5-1,TGCGCCAGCAGCTTGGTTCATCAGGGGGAGCTTGGAAACACCATATATTTT,CASSLVHQGELGNTIYF